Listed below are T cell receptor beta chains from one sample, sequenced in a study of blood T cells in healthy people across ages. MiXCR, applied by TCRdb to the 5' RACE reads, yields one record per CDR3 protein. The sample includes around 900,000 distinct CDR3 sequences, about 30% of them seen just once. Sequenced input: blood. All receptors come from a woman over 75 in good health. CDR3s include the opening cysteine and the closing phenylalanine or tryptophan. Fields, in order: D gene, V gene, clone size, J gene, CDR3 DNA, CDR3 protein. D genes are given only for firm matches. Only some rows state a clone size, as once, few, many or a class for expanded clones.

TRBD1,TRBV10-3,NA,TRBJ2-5,TGTGCCATCAGTGAGTCGGGACAGGCCCAAGAGACCCAGTACTTC,CAISESGQAQETQYF
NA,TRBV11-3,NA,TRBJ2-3,TGTACCAGCAGCTTAGGTCTGGGGGCTCGCACAGATACGCAGTATTTT,CTSSLGLGARTDTQYF
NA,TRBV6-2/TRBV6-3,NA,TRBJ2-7,TGTGCCAGCAGTAGATCCGGGACCAATGAGCAGTACTTC,CASSRSGTNEQYF
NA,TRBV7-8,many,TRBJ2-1,TGTGCCAGCACCCTGGGAAAGAGTATCGTGGGTGAGCAGTTCTTC,CASTLGKSIVGEQFF
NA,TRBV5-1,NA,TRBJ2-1,TGCGCCAGCAGCTTGAGCGGAGGCACCCTCAATGAGCAGTTCTTC,CASSLSGGTLNEQFF
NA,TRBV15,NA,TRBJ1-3,TGTGCCACCAGCAGAGAGGTTGGCACCATATATTTT,CATSREVGTIYF
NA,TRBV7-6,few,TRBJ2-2,TGTGCCAGCAGCCGACCCCCAGGGGCGAACACCGGGGAGCTGTTTTTT,CASSRPPGANTGELFF
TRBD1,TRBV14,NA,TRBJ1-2,TGTGCCAGCAGCCCTTCGGACAGGGTATGGGGGAATGGCTACACCTTC,CASSPSDRVWGNGYTF
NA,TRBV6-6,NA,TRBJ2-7,TGTGCCAGCAGTTACACTTCGGGACACCTCTACTTC,CASSYTSGHLYF
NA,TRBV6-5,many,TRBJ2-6,TGTGCCAGCAGTAACCAGGGGACTCGTGGGGCCAACGTCCTGACTTTC,CASSNQGTRGANVLTF
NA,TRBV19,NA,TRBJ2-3,TGTGCCAGTAGCAGCTCACCGGGACGGGGGAACACAGATACGCAGTATTTT,CASSSSPGRGNTDTQYF
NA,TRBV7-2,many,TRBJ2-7,TGTGCCAGCAGCTCCCCAATCGGGGGCGCGGGTGAGCAGTACTTC,CASSSPIGGAGEQYF
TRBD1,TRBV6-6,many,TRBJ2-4,TGTGCCAGCAGTTCGCGGACAGGGGGAGCCAAAAACATTCAGTACTTC,CASSSRTGGAKNIQYF
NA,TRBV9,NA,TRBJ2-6,TGTGCCAGCAGCTCCCGGCAAAACAGCTCTGGGGCCAACGTCCTGACTTTC,CASSSRQNSSGANVLTF
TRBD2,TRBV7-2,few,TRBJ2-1,TGTGCCAGCAGCTTGGCGGGAGGGACTCGTATAAGGGGTGAGCAGTTCTTC,CASSLAGGTRIRGEQFF
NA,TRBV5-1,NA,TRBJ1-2,TGCGCCAGCAGCTTGGAGGAGGCGGTAAACTATGGCTACACCTTC,CASSLEEAVNYGYTF
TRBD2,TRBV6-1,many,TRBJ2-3,TGTGCCAGCAGTGAAGTTGTGCGGGGGGGCTTGAGAGATACGCAGTATTTT,CASSEVVRGGLRDTQYF
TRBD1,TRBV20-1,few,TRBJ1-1,TGCAGTGCAGAACCGGGACAGGAAAACACTGAAGCTTTCTTT,CSAEPGQENTEAFF
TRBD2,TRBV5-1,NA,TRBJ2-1,TGCGCCAGCAGCTTGGAGGCTAGCGGGGGCTCAGAGTACAATGACCAGTCCTTC,CASSLEASGGSEYNDQSF
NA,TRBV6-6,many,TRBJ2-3,TGTGCCAGCAGTCGACCTACGGGGGTGGATACGCAGTATTTT,CASSRPTGVDTQYF
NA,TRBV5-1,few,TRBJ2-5,TGCGCCAGCAGACGCTCAGGGACCCAAGGGGAGACCCAGTACTTC,CASRRSGTQGETQYF
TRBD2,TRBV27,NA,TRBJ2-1,TGTGCCAGCAGCCGACGAGCGGGGCCTTACAATGAGCAGTTCTTC,CASSRRAGPYNEQFF